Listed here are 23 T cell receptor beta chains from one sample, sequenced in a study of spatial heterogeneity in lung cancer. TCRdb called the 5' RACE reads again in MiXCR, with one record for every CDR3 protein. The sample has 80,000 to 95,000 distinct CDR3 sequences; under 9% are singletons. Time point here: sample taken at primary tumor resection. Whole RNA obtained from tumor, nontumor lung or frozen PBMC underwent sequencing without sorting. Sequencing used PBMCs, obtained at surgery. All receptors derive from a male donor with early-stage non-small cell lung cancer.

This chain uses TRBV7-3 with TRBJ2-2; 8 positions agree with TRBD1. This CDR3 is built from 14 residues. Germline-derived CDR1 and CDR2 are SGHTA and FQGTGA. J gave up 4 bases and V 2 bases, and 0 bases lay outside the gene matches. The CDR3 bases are TGTGCCAGCAGCTTACAGGGGGCCACCGGGGAGCTGTTTTTT. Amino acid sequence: CASSLQGATGELFF.

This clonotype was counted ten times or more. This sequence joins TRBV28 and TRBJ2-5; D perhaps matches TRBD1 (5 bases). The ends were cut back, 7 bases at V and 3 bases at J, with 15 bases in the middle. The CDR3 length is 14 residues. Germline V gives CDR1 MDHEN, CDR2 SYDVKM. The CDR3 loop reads CASNPLGLEETQYF. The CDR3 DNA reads TGTGCCAGCAACCCTCTGGGGCTGGAAGAGACCCAGTACTTC.

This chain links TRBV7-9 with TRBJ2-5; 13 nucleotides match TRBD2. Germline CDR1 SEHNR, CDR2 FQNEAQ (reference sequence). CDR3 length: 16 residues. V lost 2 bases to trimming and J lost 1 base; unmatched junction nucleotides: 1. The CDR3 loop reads CASSLRTSGGQETQYF. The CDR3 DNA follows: TGTGCCAGCAGCTTACGGACTAGCGGGGGCCAAGAGACCCAGTACTTC.

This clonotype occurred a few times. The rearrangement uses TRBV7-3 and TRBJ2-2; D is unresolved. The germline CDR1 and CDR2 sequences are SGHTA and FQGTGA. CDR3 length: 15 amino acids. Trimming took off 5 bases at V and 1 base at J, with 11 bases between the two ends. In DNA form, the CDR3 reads TGTGCCAGCAGCCCGGCCCGGAAGAACACCGGGGAGCTGTTTTTT. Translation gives CASSPARKNTGELFF.

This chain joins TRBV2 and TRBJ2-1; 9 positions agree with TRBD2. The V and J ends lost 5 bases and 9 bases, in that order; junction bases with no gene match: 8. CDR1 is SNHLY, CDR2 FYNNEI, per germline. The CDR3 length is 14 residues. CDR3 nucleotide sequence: TGTGCCAGCAGTCAGGCGGGGGGGGCAGCTGAGCAGTTCTTC. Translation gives CASSQAGGAAEQFF. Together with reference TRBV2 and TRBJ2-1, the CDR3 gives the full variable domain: EPEVTQTPSHQVTQMGQEVILRCVPISNHLYFYWYRQILGQKVEFLVSFYNNEISEKSEIFDDQFSVERPDGSNFTLKIRSTKLEDSAMYFCASSQAGGAAEQFFGPGTRLTVL.

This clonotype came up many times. CDR3 sequence (DNA): TGTGCCAGCAGTGAAACGATGGCGTACGAGCAGTACTTC. As protein: CASSETMAYEQYF. The chain carries TRBV2 and TRBJ2-7; D is unclear. The V end was cut by 2 bases, the J end by 4 bases, with 9 bases between. CDR1 is SNHLY, CDR2 FYNNEI, per germline. CDR3 size: 13 residues.

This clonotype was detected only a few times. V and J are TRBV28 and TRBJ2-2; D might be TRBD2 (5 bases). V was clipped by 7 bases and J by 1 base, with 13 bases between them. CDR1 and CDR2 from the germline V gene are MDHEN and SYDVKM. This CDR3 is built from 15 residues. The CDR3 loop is CASNPPRGNTGELFF. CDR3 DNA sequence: TGTGCCAGCAACCCCCCTCGGGGGAACACCGGGGAGCTGTTTTTT.

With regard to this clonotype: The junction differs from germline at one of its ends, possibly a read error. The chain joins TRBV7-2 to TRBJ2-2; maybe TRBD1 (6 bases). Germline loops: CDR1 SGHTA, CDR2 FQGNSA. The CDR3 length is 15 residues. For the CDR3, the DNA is TGTGCCAGCAGCCCTGGGGGCCGGAACGCCGGGGAGCTGTTTTTT. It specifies CASSPGGRNAGELFF.

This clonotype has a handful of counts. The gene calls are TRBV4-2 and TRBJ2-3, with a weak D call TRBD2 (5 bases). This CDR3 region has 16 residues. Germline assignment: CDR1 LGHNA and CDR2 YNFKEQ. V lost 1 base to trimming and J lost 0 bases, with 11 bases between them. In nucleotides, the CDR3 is TGTGCCAGCAGCCAAGCAGGAGGTTCTAGCACAGATACGCAGTATTTT. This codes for CASSQAGGSSTDTQYF.

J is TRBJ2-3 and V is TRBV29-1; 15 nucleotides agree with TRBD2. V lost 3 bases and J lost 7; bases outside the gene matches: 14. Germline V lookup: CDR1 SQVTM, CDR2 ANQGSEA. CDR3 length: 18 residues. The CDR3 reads CSVESTGTSGGSSNTQYF. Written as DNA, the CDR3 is TGCAGCGTTGAGTCCACCGGGACTAGCGGGGGGTCCAGTAATACGCAGTATTTT.

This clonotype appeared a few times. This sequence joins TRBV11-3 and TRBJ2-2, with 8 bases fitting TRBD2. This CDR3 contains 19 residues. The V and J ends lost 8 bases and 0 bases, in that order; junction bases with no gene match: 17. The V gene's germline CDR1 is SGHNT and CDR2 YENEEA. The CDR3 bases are TGTGCCAGCCCAAAACTTGGAGAGCGGGAGAGGGCGAACACCGGGGAGCTGTTTTTT. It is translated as CASPKLGERERANTGELFF.

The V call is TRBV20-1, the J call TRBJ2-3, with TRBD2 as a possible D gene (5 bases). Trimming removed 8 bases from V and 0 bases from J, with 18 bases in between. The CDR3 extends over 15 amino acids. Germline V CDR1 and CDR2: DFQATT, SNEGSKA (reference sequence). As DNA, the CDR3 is TGCAGTAGCTATCGGGGATACACTAGCACAGATACGCAGTATTTT. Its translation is CSSYRGYTSTDTQYF.

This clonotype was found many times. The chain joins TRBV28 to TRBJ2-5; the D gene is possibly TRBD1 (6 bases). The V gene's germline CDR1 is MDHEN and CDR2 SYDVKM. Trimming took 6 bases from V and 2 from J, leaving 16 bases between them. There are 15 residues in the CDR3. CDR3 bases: TGTGCCAGCAGGGTAGACTGGGGGACACAAGAGACCCAGTACTTC. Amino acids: CASRVDWGTQETQYF.

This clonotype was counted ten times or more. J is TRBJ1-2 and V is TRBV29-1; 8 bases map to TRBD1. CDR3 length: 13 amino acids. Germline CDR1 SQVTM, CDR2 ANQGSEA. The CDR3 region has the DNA TGCACCTCTCAGGCAGGGGGCGCGGACGGCTACACCTTC. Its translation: CTSQAGGADGYTF. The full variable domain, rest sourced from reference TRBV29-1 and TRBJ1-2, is SAVISQKPSRDICQRGTSLTIQCQVDSQVTMMFWYRQQPGQSLTLIATANQGSEATYESGFVIDKFPISRPNLTFSTLTVSNMSPEDSSIYLCTSQAGGADGYTFGSGTRLTVV.

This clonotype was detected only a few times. The CDR3 region has the DNA TGTGCCAGCAGTTTAGTGGGACGCGAGCAGTACTTC. This translates into CASSLVGREQYF. The V gene is TRBV28, the J gene TRBJ2-7, with D perhaps given as TRBD1 or TRBD2 (5 bases each). Per germline, CDR1 MDHEN and CDR2 SYDVKM. The CDR3 is 12 residues long. V shed 2 bases and J shed 6 bases, with 8 bases lying between them. Full variable domain (outside the CDR3, taken from reference TRBV28 and TRBJ2-7): DVKVTQSSRYLVKRTGEKVFLECVQDMDHENMFWYRQDPGLGLRLIYFSYDVKMKEKGDIPEGYSVSREKKERFSLILESASTNQTSMYLCASSLVGREQYFGPGTRLTVT.

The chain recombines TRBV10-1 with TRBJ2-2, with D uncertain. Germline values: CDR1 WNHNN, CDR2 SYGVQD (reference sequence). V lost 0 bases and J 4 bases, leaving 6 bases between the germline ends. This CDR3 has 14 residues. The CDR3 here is CASSESAGTGELFF. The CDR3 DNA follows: TGCGCCAGCAGTGAGTCGGCAGGCACCGGGGAGCTGTTTTTT.

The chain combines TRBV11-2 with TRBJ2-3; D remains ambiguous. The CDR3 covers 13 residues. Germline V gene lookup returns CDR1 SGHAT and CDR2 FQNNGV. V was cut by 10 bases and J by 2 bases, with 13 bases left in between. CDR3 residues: CANPSANTDTQYF. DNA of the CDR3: TGTGCCAACCCCTCCGCGAACACAGATACGCAGTATTTT. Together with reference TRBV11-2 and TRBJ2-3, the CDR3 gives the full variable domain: EAGVAQSPRYKIIEKRQSVAFWCNPISGHATLYWYQQILGQGPKLLIQFQNNGVVDDSQLPKDRFSAERLKGVDSTLKIQPAKLEDSAVYLCANPSANTDTQYFGPGTRLTVL.

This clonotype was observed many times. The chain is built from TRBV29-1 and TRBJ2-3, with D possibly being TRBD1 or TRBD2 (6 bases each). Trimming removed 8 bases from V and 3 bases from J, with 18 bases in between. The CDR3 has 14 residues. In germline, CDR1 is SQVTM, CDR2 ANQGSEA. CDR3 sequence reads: CSFRAGGTTDTQYF. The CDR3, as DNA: TGCAGCTTCCGGGCCGGGGGCACTACAGATACGCAGTATTTT.

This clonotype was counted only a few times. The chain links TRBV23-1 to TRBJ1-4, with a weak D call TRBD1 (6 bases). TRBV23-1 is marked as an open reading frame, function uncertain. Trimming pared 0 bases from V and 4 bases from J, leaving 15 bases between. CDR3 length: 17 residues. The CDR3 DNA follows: TGCGCCAGCAGTCAATCGAGGGGTGGGGGCTGTAATGAAAAACTGTTTTTT. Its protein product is CASSQSRGGGCNEKLFF.

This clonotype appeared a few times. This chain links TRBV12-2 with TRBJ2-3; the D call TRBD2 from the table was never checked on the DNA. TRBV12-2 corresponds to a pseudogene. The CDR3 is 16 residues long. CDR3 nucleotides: TGTGCAAGTCGCCTGCGGCGGGAGATAAGCACAGATACGCAGTATTTT. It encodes CASRLRREISTDTQYF.

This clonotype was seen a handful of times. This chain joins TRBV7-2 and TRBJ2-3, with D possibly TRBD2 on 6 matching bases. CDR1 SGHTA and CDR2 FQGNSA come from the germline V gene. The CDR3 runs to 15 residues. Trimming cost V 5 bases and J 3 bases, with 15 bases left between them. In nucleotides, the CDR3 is TGTGCCAGCAGCCCACGCGCGGGGCCGACAGATACGCAGTATTTT. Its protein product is CASSPRAGPTDTQYF.

CDR3 sequence reads: CASSSGTSYFEQYF. The CDR3 region has the DNA TGTGCCAGCAGCTCTGGGACTAGCTATTTCGAGCAGTACTTC. The chain recombines TRBV7-9 with TRBJ2-7, with 9 nucleotides matching TRBD2. V gave up 4 bases and J gave up 6 bases; unmatched junction bases: 7. Germline V gene sequence: CDR1 SEHNR, CDR2 FQNEAQ (reference sequence). The CDR3 totals 14 residues.

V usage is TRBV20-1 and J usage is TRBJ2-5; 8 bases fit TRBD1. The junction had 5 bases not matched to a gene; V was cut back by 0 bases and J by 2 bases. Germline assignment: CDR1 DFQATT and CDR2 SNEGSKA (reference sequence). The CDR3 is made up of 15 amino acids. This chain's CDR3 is CSARDLDRVQETQYF. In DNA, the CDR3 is TGCAGTGCTAGAGATTTGGACAGGGTACAAGAGACCCAGTACTTC.